A single sample gave rise to the 13 T cell receptor beta chains below, sequenced in a study of OX40 agonist ivuxolimab in advanced cancers. The protocol used for the library was the immunoSEQ multiplex PCR assay. TCRdb re-hosts the immuneACCESS table, in-frame sequences only. Its copies lack some clones; in the studies checked, an unresolved V gene accounts for under half of them, and the cause for the rest is not known. The sample profile shows around 70,000 clones; roughly 82% of them were found once. The ten largest clones represent about 1.1% of the sample. The material sequenced was CD4+ or CD8+ T cells sorted from blood, taken in a trial of the OX40 agonist ivuxolimab. The receptor set was obtained from an adult with an advanced solid tumor such as melanoma, head and neck, liver or kidney cancer.

This chain joins TRBV28 and TRBJ2-7; 11 positions match TRBD1. Germline V gives CDR1 MDHEN, CDR2 SYDVKM. The CDR3 extends over 16 amino acids. With 5 bases clipped from V and 2 bases from J, the junction kept 8 bases outside the gene matches. The CDR3 DNA reads TGTGCCAGCAGTGGGTCGGACAGGGGGCTCCCCTACGAGCAGTACTTC. This encodes CASSGSDRGLPYEQYF.

The rearrangement joins TRBV10-3 to TRBJ1-5; 7 bases are shared with TRBD1. This CDR3 contains 18 residues. After removal of 8 bases from V and 2 bases from J, the junction contained 18 bases not matched to a gene. Germline V CDR1 and CDR2: ENHRY, SYGVKD. The CDR3 nucleotides read TGTGCCATCGGGGATCAGGGGGAGTCTAGGGTGGGCAATCAGCCCCAGCATTTT. Protein: CAIGDQGESRVGNQPQHF.

The J gene is TRBJ1-3, the V gene TRBV19, with D maybe TRBD1 (5 bases). The V end was cut by 5 bases, the J end by 0 bases, with 11 bases between. This CDR3 region has 15 residues. Germline V gene lookup returns CDR1 LNHDA and CDR2 SQIVND (reference sequence). The CDR3 nucleotides read TGTGCCAGTAGTGCCGGGGGTATCTCTGGAAACACCATATATTTT. Translation: CASSAGGISGNTIYF.

This clone has only a few counts. This chain uses TRBV6-6 with TRBJ1-4; unclear D gene. The CDR3 loop spans 14 amino acids. CDR1 and CDR2 (germline): MNHNY, SVGAGI (reference sequence). Between the trimmed V and J ends, which lost 0 bases and 7 bases, there was a span of 9 bases. CDR3 sequence reads: CASSYSNKGEKLFF. DNA of the CDR3: TGTGCCAGCAGTTACTCGAACAAGGGTGAAAAACTGTTTTTT.

This chain uses TRBV6-6 with TRBJ2-7, with a tentative D call TRBD1 (5 bases). Germline CDR1 is MNHNY and CDR2 is SVGAGI (reference sequence). The V end lost 4 bases, the J end lost 4 bases, and 8 bases lay between the germline ends. CDR3 size: 12 residues. As DNA, the CDR3 is TGTGCCAGCAGTTCCCAGGGTTACGAGCAGTACTTC. Its protein is CASSSQGYEQYF.

The chain combines TRBV10-1 with TRBJ2-2, with 12 bases lining up with TRBD2. The CDR3 sequence is 14 residues long. Germline loops: CDR1 WNHNN, CDR2 SYGVQD (reference sequence). Germline trimming cut 8 bases from V and 5 bases from J; bases unmatched to any gene: 3. The CDR3 nucleotides are TGCGCCAGCGGGACTAGCGGGTTGACCGGGGAGCTGTTTTTT. Its protein product is CASGTSGLTGELFF.

The rearrangement uses TRBV5-1 and TRBJ2-5; 8 bases match TRBD1. The CDR3 runs 14 residues. Germline CDR1 and CDR2: SGHRS and YFSETQ. J was trimmed by 6 bases and V by 4 bases; bases with no gene match: 8. CDR3 bases: TGCGCCAGCAGCCCGGACAGGGTCGTACAGACCCAGTACTTC. Residues: CASSPDRVVQTQYF.

The J gene is TRBJ1-2, the V gene TRBV5-6; D not certain. The CDR3 contains 12 residues. The germline V and J ends were trimmed by 0 bases and 4 bases, with 4 bases remaining between them. CDR1 is SGHDT, CDR2 YYEEEE, per germline. The CDR3 DNA follows: TGTGCCAGCAGCTTGGACTTCTATGGCTACACCTTC. This encodes CASSLDFYGYTF.

This clone came up a few times. The V and J genes are TRBV11-2 and TRBJ2-6; D remains unclear. Germline CDR1 SGHAT, CDR2 FQNNGV. Trimming took off 7 bases at V and 3 bases at J, with 22 bases between the two ends. The CDR3 has 18 amino acids. The CDR3 DNA is TGTGCCAGCACAAGAAGACATGTCCCAGAAGGTGGGGCCAACGTCCTGACTTTC. Amino acid sequence: CASTRRHVPEGGANVLTF.

The chain recombines TRBV9 with TRBJ2-7; D remains ambiguous. V lost 0 bases, J lost 5 bases, and 9 bases lay in between. CDR3 length: 13 amino acids. From germline, CDR1 is SGDLS and CDR2 YYNGEE. In DNA form, the CDR3 reads TGTGCCAGCAGCGTAGATCTGGGAAACGAGCAGTACTTC. As protein: CASSVDLGNEQYF.

This chain links TRBV5-1 with TRBJ1-4, with D maybe TRBD1 (6 bases). V lost 4 bases, J lost 8 bases, and 18 bases lay in between. The CDR3 consists of 15 residues. Germline V CDR1 and CDR2: SGHRS, YFSETQ. CDR3 amino acids: CASSVSGTSDEKLFF. CDR3 coding DNA: TGCGCCAGCAGCGTATCCGGGACATCAGACGAAAAACTGTTTTTT.

The chain couples TRBV6-5 to TRBJ1-5; D is ambiguous. The CDR3 totals 15 residues. Germline V gene lookup returns CDR1 MNHEY and CDR2 SVGAGI. V gave up 2 bases and J gave up 0 bases, with 8 bases separating them. Here the CDR3 DNA reads TGTGCCAGCAGTTACACCACCCCTAGCAATCAGCCCCAGCATTTT. The encoded protein is CASSYTTPSNQPQHF.

This chain joins TRBV7-6 and TRBJ1-4; the D gene is possibly TRBD1 (6 bases). This CDR3 contains 14 residues. Trimming cost V 5 bases and J 0 bases, with 7 bases left between them. Germline assignment: CDR1 SGHVS and CDR2 FNYEAQ. DNA for the CDR3: TGTGCCAGCAGCAGGACAGCAACTAATGAAAAACTGTTTTTT. This encodes CASSRTATNEKLFF.